Below, 11 T cell receptor beta chains from the same sample are listed, as sequenced in a study of PD-1 blockade in classical Hodgkin lymphoma. TCRdb's copy holds only in-frame clones and misses some; the assay was immunoSEQ multiplex PCR. The sample contains 20,000 to 25,000 clones, about 80% of which appear only once. Relapses following autologous stem cell transplantation were seen in all patients, with brentuximab vedotin exposure varying. This material consisted of peripheral blood mononuclear cells (PBMCs), taken before the second cycle of nivolumab. These receptors all come from a human donor with classical Hodgkin lymphoma.

The genes are TRBV11-3 and TRBJ1-2; TRBD1 aligns across 8 bases. CDR1 is SGHNT and CDR2 is YENEEA in the germline V gene. J was trimmed by 4 bases and V by 5 bases; bases with no gene match: 6. This CDR3 has 14 residues. The CDR3 loop reads CASSPRGQAYGYTF. The CDR3 DNA follows: TGTGCCAGCAGCCCTAGGGGACAGGCCTATGGCTACACCTTC. Full variable domain (remainder filled in from reference TRBV11-3 and TRBJ1-2): EAGVVQSPRYKIIEKKQPVAFWCNPISGHNTLYWYLQNLGQGPELLIRYENEEAVDDSQLPKDRFSAERLKGVDSTLKIQPAELGDSAVYLCASSPRGQAYGYTFGSGTRLTVV.

The CDR3 DNA is TGTGCCAGCCAAAGGGACAGCAATCAGCCCCAGCATTTT. Protein product: CASQRDSNQPQHF. This chain joins TRBV2 and TRBJ1-5; maybe TRBD1 (5 bases). Looked up from germline, CDR1 is SNHLY and CDR2 is FYNNEI. This CDR3 contains 13 residues. V was cut by 8 bases and J by 1 base, with 9 bases left in between.

CDR3 DNA sequence: TGTGCCTCCAAAAGGGTAACAAGCTCCTACAATGAGCAGTTCTTC. Translating gives CASKRVTSSYNEQFF. The V gene is TRBV21-1, the J gene TRBJ2-1. TRBV21-1 is noted as a pseudogene. There are 15 residues in the CDR3.

V and J are TRBV6-5 and TRBJ2-5, with D possibly being TRBD2 (6 bases). Germline V lookup: CDR1 MNHEY, CDR2 SVGAGI. The CDR3 is made up of 15 amino acids. V shed 0 bases and J shed 6 bases, with 14 bases lying between them. DNA of the CDR3: TGTGCCAGCAGTTACTCGAATGGGGGGATACAGACCCAGTACTTC. Its translation: CASSYSNGGIQTQYF.

About this clone itself: As the CDR3 is not closed by the conserved phenylalanine or tryptophan, this likely results from a read error. J is TRBJ1-1 and V is TRBV5-1; 8 bases are a match to TRBD1. Germline V gene lookup returns CDR1 SGHRS and CDR2 YFSETQ. This CDR3 has 15 amino acids. The V and J ends lost 2 bases and 0 bases, in that order; junction bases with no gene match: 3. The CDR3 here is CASSFTGQVNTEAFL. In DNA, the CDR3 is TGCGCCAGCAGCTTTACGGGACAGGTGAACACTGAAGCTTTCCTT.

V and J are TRBV5-4 and TRBJ1-3, with D unclear. V lost 5 bases and J 0 bases, leaving 9 bases between the germline ends. In germline, CDR1 is SGHNT, CDR2 YYREEE (reference sequence). This CDR3 is 14 amino acids long. The CDR3 protein is CASRSMYSGNTIYF. In nucleotides, the CDR3 is TGTGCCAGCAGGAGTATGTACTCTGGAAACACCATATATTTT.

This rearrangement joins TRBV7-2 to TRBJ2-7, with D perhaps matching TRBD1 or TRBD2 (5 bases each). Germline values: CDR1 SGHTA, CDR2 FQGNSA. V was cut by 5 bases and J by 6 bases, with 20 bases left in between. This CDR3 spans 15 amino acids. The CDR3 coding sequence is TGTGCCAGCAGCGCCTCGGGGTGGGGCTCAGCCGAGCAGTACTTC. Translated, it gives CASSASGWGSAEQYF.

The chain uses TRBV9 and TRBJ2-7, with D unclear. The germline gives CDR1 SGDLS, CDR2 YYNGEE. The CDR3 totals 14 residues. The ends were cut back, 0 bases at V and 2 bases at J, with 9 bases in the middle. CDR3 region: CASSVDAYPYEQYF. CDR3 bases: TGTGCCAGCAGCGTAGATGCGTATCCCTACGAGCAGTACTTC.

This clone has a single count. The V call is TRBV19, the J call TRBJ1-1; D might be TRBD1 (5 bases). V lost 0 bases to trimming and J lost 7 bases, with 12 bases between them. CDR1 and CDR2 (germline): LNHDA, SQIVND (reference sequence). The CDR3 loop spans 14 amino acids. The CDR3 protein is CASSIDRGRIEAFF. DNA of the CDR3: TGTGCCAGTAGTATAGATCGGGGACGGATTGAAGCTTTCTTT. Based on the CDR3 plus reference TRBV19 and TRBJ1-1, the full variable domain is DGGITQSPKYLFRKEGQNVTLSCEQNLNHDAMYWYRQDPGQGLRLIYYSQIVNDFQKGDIAEGYSVSREKKESFPLTVTSAQKNPTAFYLCASSIDRGRIEAFFGQGTRLTVV.

This rearrangement joins TRBV27 to TRBJ1-1; possibly TRBD1 for D (6 bases). The CDR3 contains 15 residues. Germline V CDR1 and CDR2: MNHEY, SMNVEV (reference sequence). Between the trimmed V and J ends, which lost 5 bases and 0 bases, there was a span of 13 bases. CDR3 loop: CASSKWGGLNTEAFF. CDR3 DNA: TGTGCCAGCAGTAAATGGGGGGGCTTGAACACTGAAGCTTTCTTT.

This sequence joins TRBV6-6 and TRBJ2-4; maybe TRBD2 (6 bases). The germline V gene has CDR1 MNHNY and CDR2 SVGAGI (reference sequence). This CDR3 region has 11 residues. V lost 8 bases to trimming and J lost 6 bases, with 8 bases between them. The CDR3 DNA reads as TGTGCCAGCCGGAGGGGAAACATTCAGTACTTC. Translating it yields CASRRGNIQYF.